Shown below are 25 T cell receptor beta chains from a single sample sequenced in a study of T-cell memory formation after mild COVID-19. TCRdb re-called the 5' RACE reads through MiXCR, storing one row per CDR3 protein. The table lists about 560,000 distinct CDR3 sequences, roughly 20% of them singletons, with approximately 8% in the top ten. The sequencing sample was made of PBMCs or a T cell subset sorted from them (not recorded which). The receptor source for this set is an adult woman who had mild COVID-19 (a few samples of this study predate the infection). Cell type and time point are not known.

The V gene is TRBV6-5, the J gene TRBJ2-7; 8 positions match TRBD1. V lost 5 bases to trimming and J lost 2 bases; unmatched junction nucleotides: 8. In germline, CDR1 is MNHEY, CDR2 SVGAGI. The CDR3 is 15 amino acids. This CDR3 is CASSTPGTGAYEQYF. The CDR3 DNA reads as TGTGCCAGCAGTACCCCCGGGACAGGAGCCTACGAGCAGTACTTC.

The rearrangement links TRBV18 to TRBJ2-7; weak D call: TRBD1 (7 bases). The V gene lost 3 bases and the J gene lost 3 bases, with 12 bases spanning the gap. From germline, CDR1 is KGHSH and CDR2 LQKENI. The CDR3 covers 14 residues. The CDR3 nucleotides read TGTGCCAGCTCACCTAACAGGGGAGGCTACGAGCAGTACTTC. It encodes CASSPNRGGYEQYF. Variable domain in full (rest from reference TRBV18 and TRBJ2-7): NAGVMQNPRHLVRRRGQEARLRCSPMKGHSHVYWYRQLPEEGLKFMVYLQKENIIDESGMPKERFSAEFPKEGPSILRIQQVVRGDSAAYFCASSPNRGGYEQYFGPGTRLTVT.

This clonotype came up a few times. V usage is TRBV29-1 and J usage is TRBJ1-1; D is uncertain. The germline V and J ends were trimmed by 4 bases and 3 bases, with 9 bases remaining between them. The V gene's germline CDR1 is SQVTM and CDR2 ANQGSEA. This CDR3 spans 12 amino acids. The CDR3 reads CSVVRSDTEAFF. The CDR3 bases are TGCAGCGTTGTCCGAAGTGACACTGAAGCTTTCTTT.

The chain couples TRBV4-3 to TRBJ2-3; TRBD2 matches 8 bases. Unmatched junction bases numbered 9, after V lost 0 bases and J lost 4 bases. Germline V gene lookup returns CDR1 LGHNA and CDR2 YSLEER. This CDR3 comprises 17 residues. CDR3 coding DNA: TGCGCCAGCAGCCAAGATGGGAACGGGAGGGGTGCAGATACGCAGTATTTT. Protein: CASSQDGNGRGADTQYF.

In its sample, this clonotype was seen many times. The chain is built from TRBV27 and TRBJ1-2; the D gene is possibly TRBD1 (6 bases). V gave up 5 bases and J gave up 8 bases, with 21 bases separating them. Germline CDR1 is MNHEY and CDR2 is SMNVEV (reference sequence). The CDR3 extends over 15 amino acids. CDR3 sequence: CASSPTGVGGGGYTF. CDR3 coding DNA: TGTGCCAGCAGTCCCACAGGCGTAGGGGGAGGGGGCTACACCTTC.

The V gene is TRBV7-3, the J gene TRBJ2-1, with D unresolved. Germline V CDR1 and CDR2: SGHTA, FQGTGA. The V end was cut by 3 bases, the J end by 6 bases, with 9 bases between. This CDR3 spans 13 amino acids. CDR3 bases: TGTGCCAGCAGCTTGGAGTTGGGCAATGAGCAGTTCTTC. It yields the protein CASSLELGNEQFF.

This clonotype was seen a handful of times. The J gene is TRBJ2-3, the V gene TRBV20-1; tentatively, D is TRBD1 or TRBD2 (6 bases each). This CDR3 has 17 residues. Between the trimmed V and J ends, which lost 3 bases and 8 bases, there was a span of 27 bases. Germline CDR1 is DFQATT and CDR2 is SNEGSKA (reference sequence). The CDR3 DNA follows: TGCAGTGCTAGCGGAGGAGGGCTGAGTGGGGGCCCGGGTACGCAGTATTTT. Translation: CSASGGGLSGGPGTQYF.

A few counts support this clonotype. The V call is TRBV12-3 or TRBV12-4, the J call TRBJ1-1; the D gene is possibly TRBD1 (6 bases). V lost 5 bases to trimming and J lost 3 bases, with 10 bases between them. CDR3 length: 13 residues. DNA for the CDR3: TGTGCCAGCAGTGCAGGGGATGACACTGAAGCTTTCTTT. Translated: CASSAGDDTEAFF.

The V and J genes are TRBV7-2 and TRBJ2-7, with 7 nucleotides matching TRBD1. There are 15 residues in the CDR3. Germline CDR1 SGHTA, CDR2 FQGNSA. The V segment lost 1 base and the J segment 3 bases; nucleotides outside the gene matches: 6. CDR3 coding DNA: TGTGCCAGCAGCTTAGGAGGGGCAGGGGGCTACGAGCAGTACTTC. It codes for CASSLGGAGGYEQYF.

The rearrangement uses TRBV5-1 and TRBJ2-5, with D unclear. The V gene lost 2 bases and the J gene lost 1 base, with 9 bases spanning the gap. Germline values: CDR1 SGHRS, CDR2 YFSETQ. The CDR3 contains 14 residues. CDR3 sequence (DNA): TGCGCCAGCAGCTTTGGATGGGCCCAAGAGACCCAGTACTTC. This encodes CASSFGWAQETQYF.

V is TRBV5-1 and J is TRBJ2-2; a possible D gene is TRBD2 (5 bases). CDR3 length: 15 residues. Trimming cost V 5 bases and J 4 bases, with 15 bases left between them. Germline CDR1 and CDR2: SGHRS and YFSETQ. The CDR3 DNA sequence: TGCGCCAGCAGACCTGGGAGTCACCGCACCGGGGAGCTGTTTTTT. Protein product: CASRPGSHRTGELFF.

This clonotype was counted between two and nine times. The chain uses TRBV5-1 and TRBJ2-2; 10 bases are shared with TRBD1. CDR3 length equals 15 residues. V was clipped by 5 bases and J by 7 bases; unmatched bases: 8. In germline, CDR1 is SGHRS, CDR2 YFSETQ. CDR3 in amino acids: CASRAGTGDHGELFF. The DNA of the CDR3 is TGCGCCAGCAGAGCCGGGACAGGGGACCACGGGGAGCTGTTTTTT.

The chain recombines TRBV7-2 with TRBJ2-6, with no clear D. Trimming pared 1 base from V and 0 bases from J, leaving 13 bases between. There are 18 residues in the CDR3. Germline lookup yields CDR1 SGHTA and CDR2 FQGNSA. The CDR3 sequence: CASSLEIWASSGANVLTF. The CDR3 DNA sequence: TGTGCCAGCAGCTTAGAAATTTGGGCTAGCTCTGGGGCCAACGTCCTGACTTTC.

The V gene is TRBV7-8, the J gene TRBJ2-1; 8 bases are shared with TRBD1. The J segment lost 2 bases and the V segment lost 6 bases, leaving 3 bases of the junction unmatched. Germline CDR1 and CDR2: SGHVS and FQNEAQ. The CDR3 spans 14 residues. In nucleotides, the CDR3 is TGTGCCAGCAGACAGGGGGATGCCTACAATGAGCAGTTCTTC. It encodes CASRQGDAYNEQFF.

CDR3 region: CASSLAPATGGNSPLHF. The CDR3 DNA sequence: TGCGCCAGCAGCTTGGCACCCGCGACAGGGGGAAATTCACCCCTCCACTTT. The gene calls are TRBV5-1 and TRBJ1-6, with 9 bases matching TRBD1. The trim removed 0 bases at V and 7 bases at J, leaving 8 bases unmatched. This CDR3 contains 17 residues. Germline V gene lookup returns CDR1 SGHRS and CDR2 YFSETQ. Supplemented by reference TRBV5-1 and TRBJ1-6, the full variable domain reads KAGVTQTPRYLIKTRGQQVTLSCSPISGHRSVSWYQQTPGQGLQFLFEYFSETQRNKGNFPGRFSGRQFSNSRSEMNVSTLELGDSALYLCASSLAPATGGNSPLHFGNGTRLTVT.

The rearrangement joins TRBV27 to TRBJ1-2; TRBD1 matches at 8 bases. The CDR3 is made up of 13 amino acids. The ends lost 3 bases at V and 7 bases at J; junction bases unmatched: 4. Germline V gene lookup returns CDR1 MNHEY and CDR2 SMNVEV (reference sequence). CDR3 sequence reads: CASSFGQGVGYTF. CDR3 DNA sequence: TGTGCCAGCAGTTTCGGACAGGGTGTTGGCTACACCTTC.

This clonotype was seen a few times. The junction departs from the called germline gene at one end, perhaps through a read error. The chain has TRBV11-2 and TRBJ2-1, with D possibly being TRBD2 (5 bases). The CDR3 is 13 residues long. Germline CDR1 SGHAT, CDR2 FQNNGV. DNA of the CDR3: TGTGCCAGCAGCTTAGACCAGCGGACGTTGGTACTCTTC. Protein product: CASSLDQRTLVLF. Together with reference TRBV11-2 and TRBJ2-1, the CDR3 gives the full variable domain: EAGVAQSPRYKIIEKRQSVAFWCNPISGHATLYWYQQILGQGPKLLIQFQNNGVVDDSQLPKDRFSAERLKGVDSTLKIQPAKLEDSAVYLCASSLDQRTLVLFGPGTRLTVL.

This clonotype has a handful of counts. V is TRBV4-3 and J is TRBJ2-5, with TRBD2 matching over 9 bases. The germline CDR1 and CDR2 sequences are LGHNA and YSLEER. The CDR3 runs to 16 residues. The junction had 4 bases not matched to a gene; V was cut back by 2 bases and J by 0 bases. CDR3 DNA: TGCGCCAGCAGCCAATGGACTAGCGTAGACCAAGAGACCCAGTACTTC. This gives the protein CASSQWTSVDQETQYF.

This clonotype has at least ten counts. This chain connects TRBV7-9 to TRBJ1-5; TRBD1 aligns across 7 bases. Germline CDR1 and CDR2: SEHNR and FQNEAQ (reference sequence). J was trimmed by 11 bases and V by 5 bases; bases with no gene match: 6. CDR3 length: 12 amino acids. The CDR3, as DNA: TGTGCCAGCAGCCATACAGGGGAGGCCCAGCATTTT. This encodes CASSHTGEAQHF.

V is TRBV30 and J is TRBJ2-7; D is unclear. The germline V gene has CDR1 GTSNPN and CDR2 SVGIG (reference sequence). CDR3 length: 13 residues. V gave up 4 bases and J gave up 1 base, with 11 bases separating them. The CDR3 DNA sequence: TGTGCCTGGAATTATCCAGGATCCTACGAGCAGTACTTC. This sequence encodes CAWNYPGSYEQYF.

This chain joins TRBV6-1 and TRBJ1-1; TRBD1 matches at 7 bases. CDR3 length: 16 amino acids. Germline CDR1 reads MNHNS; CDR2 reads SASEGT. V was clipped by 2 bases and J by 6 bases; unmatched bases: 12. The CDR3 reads CASSEIFVGQNSEAFF. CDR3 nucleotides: TGTGCCAGCAGTGAAATATTCGTGGGACAGAATTCTGAAGCTTTCTTT.

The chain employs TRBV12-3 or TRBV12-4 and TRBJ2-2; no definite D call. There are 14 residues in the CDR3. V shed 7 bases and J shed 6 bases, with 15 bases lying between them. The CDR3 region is CASNLGLPAGELFF. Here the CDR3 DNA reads TGTGCCAGCAACCTCGGCCTCCCGGCCGGGGAGCTGTTTTTT.

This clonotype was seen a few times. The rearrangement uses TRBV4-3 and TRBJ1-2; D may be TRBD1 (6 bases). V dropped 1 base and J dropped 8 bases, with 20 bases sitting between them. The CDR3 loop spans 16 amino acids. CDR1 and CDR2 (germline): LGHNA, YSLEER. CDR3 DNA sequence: TGCGCCAGCAGCCAAGTAGCCCCCCTCCACAGGGACGGCTACACCTTC. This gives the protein CASSQVAPLHRDGYTF.

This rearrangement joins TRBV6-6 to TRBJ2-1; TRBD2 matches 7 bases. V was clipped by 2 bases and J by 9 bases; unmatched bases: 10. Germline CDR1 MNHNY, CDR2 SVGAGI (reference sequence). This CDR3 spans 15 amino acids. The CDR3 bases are TGTGCCAGCAGTTACCAATGGCGGGAGTTCGCTGAGCAGTTCTTC. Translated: CASSYQWREFAEQFF.

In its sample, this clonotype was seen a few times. The CDR3 DNA is TGTGCCAGCAAAGGGGCACTCCAAAGGGAGCAGTACTTC. Residues: CASKGALQREQYF. The chain uses TRBV25-1 and TRBJ2-7, with a tentative D call TRBD1 (5 bases). The CDR3 runs to 13 residues. V lost 7 bases, J lost 7 bases, and 17 bases lay in between. Germline V lookup: CDR1 MGHDK, CDR2 SYGVNS.